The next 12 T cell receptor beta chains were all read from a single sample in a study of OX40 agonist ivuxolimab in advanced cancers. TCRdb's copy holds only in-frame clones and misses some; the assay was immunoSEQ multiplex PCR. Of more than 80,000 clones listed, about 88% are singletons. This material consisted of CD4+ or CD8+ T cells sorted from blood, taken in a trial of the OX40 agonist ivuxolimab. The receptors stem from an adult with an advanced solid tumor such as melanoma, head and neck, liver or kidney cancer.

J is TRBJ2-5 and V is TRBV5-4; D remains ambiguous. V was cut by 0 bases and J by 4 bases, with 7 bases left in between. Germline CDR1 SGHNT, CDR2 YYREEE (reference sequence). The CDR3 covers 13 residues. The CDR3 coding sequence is TGTGCCAGCAGCTTGGACTGGGGAGAGACCCAGTACTTC. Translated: CASSLDWGETQYF.

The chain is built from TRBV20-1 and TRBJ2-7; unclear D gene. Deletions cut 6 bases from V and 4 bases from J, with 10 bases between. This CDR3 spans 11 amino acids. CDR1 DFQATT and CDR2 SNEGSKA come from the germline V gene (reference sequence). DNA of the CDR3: TGCAGTGCCACCCCTCTTTACGAGCAGTACTTC. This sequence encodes CSATPLYEQYF.

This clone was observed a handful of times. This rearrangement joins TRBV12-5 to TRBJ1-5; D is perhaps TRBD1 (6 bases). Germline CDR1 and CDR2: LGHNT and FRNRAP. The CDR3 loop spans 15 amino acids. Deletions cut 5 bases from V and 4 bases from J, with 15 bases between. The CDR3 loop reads CASGPLGQLNQPQHF. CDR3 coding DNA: TGTGCTAGTGGTCCACTCGGACAGCTTAATCAGCCCCAGCATTTT.

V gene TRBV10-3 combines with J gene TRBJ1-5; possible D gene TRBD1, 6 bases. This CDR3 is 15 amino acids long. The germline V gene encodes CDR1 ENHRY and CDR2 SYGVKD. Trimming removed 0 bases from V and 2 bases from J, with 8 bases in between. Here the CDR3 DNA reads TGTGCCATCAGTGAGTCTTGGGGGCGCAATCAGCCCCAGCATTTT. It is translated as CAISESWGRNQPQHF.

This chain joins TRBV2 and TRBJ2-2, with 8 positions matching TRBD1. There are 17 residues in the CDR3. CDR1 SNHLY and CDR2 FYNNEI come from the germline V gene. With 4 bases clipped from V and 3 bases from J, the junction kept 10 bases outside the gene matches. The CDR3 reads CASSATDRGRDTGELFF. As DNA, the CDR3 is TGTGCCAGCAGTGCCACCGACAGGGGTCGGGACACCGGGGAGCTGTTTTTT.

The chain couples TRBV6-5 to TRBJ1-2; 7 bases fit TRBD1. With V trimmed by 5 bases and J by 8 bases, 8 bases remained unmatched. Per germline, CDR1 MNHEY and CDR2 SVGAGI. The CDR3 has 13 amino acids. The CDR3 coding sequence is TGTGCCAGCAGTGACCGACAGGGACGAGGCTACACCTTC. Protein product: CASSDRQGRGYTF.

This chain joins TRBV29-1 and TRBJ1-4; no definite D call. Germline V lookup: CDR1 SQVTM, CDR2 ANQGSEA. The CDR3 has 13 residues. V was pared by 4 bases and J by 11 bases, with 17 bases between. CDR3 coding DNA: TGCAGCGTTGTCGTTTCGGTAGGCAGTAAACTGTTTTTT. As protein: CSVVVSVGSKLFF.

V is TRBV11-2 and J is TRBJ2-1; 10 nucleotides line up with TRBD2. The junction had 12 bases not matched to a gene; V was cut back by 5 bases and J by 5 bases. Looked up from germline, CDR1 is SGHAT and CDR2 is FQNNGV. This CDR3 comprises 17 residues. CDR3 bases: TGTGCCAGCAGCCTGACACTACCCAGCGGGAGGGACAATGAGCAGTTCTTC. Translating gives CASSLTLPSGRDNEQFF.

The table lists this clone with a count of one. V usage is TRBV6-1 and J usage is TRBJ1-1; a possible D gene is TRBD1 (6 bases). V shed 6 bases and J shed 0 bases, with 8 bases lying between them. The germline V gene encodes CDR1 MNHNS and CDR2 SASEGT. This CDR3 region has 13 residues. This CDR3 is CASRDSMNTEAFF. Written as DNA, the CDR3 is TGTGCCAGCAGGGACAGCATGAACACTGAAGCTTTCTTT.

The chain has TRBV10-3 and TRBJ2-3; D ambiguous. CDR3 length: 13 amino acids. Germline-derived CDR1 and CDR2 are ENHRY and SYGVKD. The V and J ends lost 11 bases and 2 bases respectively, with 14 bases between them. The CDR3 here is CALREALTDTQYF. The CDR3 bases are TGTGCCCTTAGGGAAGCCCTCACAGATACGCAGTATTTT.

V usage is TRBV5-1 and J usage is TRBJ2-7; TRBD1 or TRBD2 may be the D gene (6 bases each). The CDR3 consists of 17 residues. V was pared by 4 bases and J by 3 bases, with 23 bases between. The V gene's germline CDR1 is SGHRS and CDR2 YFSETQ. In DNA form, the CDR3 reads TGCGCCAGCAGCCCGAGGTTCGGTAGCGGAGGGGGCTACGAGCAGTACTTC. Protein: CASSPRFGSGGGYEQYF.

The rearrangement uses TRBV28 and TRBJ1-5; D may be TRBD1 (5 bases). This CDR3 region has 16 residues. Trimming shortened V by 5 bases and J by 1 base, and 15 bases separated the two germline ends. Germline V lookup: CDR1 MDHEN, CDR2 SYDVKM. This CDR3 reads CASSVRTFRSNQPQHF. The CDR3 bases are TGTGCCAGCAGTGTTCGGACATTCAGAAGCAATCAGCCCCAGCATTTT.